Listed below are T cell receptor beta chains from one sample, sequenced in a study of cytomegalovirus exposure and HLA in healthy donors. Sequencing used immunoSEQ multiplex PCR; TCRdb keeps in-frame clones, though not all of them. The repertoire holds around 190,000 clones, about four fifths seen once, with 1.5% to 2% in the top ten. Sequencing was performed on PBMCs. The receptors stem from a man younger than 35 in good health and CMV-seronegative. CDR3s include the opening cysteine and the closing phenylalanine or tryptophan. A D gene is named only where the DNA matches it firmly. Size is omitted from some rows. Given values are once, few, many or a class for expanded clones.

J	V	D	size	DNA	CDR3
TRBJ2-3	TRBV11-3	-	-	TGTGCCAGCAGCCCAGGGGGCGGGAGGGCACCTACGCAGTATTTT	CASSPGGGRAPTQYF
TRBJ2-7	TRBV18	TRBD1	few	TGTGCCAGCTCACCAACAGGGGCTCCCTACGAGCAGTACTTC	CASSPTGAPYEQYF
TRBJ1-2	TRBV30	TRBD1	-	TGTGCCTCTACGACAGGGGACTATGGCTACACCTTC	CASTTGDYGYTF
TRBJ1-2	TRBV7-2	-	-	TGTGCCAGCAGCCCCTTTGGGGGGGTAGGTGGCTACACCTTC	CASSPFGGVGGYTF
TRBJ2-7	TRBV28	-	few	TGTGCCAGCAGTTTTCCTACCTACGAGCAGTACTTC	CASSFPTYEQYF
TRBJ1-1	TRBV14	-	-	TGTGCCAGCAGTCACTCCGGAGGGGTGAACACTGAAGCTTTCTTT	CASSHSGGVNTEAFF
TRBJ2-3	TRBV5-4	TRBD2	-	TGTGCCAGCAGTTTCCTAGCGGGAGGCACAGATACGCAGTATTTT	CASSFLAGGTDTQYF
TRBJ1-2	TRBV5-4	-	-	TGTGCCAGCAGTTTAAAGGACATCTATGGCTACACCTTC	CASSLKDIYGYTF
TRBJ2-1	TRBV6-1	-	-	TGTGCCAGCAGTGAATATTTGGCTAGCGACTACAATGAGCAGTTCTTC	CASSEYLASDYNEQFF
TRBJ2-4	TRBV4-1	TRBD2	-	TGCGCCAGCAGCCAAGAAGGGAGGGCCAGTAACATTCAGTACTTC	CASSQEGRASNIQYF
TRBJ2-1	TRBV7-8	-	-	TGTGCCAGCAGCGCCAGTCGCGGGGGCCTTTACAATGAGCAGCTCTTC	CASSASRGGLYNEQLF
TRBJ1-1	TRBV7-9	TRBD1	-	TGTGCCAGCAGCTTTCCCGGGACAGCTAACACTGAAGCTTTCTTT	CASSFPGTANTEAFF
TRBJ1-1	TRBV18	-	-	TGTGCCAGCTCAAAACGCAACCTAAAACAGGGAGAAACTGAAGCTTTCTTT	CASSKRNLKQGETEAFF
TRBJ2-1	TRBV5-4	TRBD2	-	TGTGCCAGCAGCTTTGGACTAGCGGGCAATGAGCAGTTCTTC	CASSFGLAGNEQFF
TRBJ2-7	TRBV19	TRBD2	-	TGTGCCAGTAGTAAAAAGCGGGAGAAGGGCTACGAGCAGTACTTC	CASSKKREKGYEQYF
TRBJ2-3	TRBV4-3	-	-	TGCGCCAGCAGCCAAGGAGCGGGTACAGATACGCAGTATTTT	CASSQGAGTDTQYF
TRBJ2-7	TRBV19	TRBD1	-	TGTGCCAGTAGTATACGACAGGGGACGAAGTACTTC	CASSIRQGTKYF
TRBJ1-1	TRBV7-8	TRBD1	-	TGTGCCAGCAGCTTACGTTTTGGGCAGACAGGGGATGCTTTCTTT	CASSLRFGQTGDAFF
TRBJ2-6	TRBV27	-	-	TGTGCCAGCAGTTCGGGAGGGGCCAACGTCCTGACTTTC	CASSSGGANVLTF
TRBJ2-7	TRBV27	TRBD2	-	TGTGCCAGCAGTGCCCGACTAGCGGGAGCTCTCGGGGTCGCCTACGAGCAGTACTTC	CASSARLAGALGVAYEQYF
TRBJ1-4	TRBV5-6	TRBD1	-	TGTGCCAGCAGCTTGTCAGGGGGCCGTAATGAAAAACTGTTTTTT	CASSLSGGRNEKLFF
TRBJ1-2	TRBV27	-	-	TGTGCCAGCAGTTCCCTCCGGGGGAGCTACACCTTC	CASSSLRGSYTF
TRBJ1-2	TRBV27	-	-	TGTGCCAGCAGTCTATCGACAGGTCTGTTTCGCTACACCTTC	CASSLSTGLFRYTF
TRBJ1-1	TRBV9	-	-	TGTGCCAGCAGCGCCGTCCAGCGTTGGGACACTGAAGCTTTCTTT	CASSAVQRWDTEAFF
TRBJ2-1	TRBV5-1	TRBD2	-	TGCGCCAGCAGCTTGGCCCGACTAGCGGGGCCCTACAATGAGCAGTTCTTC	CASSLARLAGPYNEQFF
TRBJ1-2	TRBV5-5	TRBD1	-	TGTGCCAGCAGCTTGGCTGGACAGGACTATGGCTACACCTTC	CASSLAGQDYGYTF
TRBJ1-2	TRBV29-1	TRBD1	-	TGCAGCGTGACGGGACAGGAGAGCTATGGCTACACCTTC	CSVTGQESYGYTF